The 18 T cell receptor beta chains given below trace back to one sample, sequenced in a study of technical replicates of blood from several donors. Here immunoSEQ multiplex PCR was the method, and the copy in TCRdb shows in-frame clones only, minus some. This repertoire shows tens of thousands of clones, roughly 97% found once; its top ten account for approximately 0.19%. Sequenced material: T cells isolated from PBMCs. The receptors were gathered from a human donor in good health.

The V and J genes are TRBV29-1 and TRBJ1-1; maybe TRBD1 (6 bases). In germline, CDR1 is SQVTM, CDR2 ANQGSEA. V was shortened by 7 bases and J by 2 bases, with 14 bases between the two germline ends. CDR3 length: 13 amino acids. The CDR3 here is CSAEQGPNTEAFF. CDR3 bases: TGCAGCGCAGAACAGGGACCTAACACTGAAGCTTTCTTT.

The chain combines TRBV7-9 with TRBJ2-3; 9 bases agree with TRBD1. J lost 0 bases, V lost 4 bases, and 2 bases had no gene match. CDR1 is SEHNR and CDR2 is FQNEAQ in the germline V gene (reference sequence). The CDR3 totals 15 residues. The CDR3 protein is CASSWTGASTDTQYF. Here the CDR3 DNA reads TGTGCCAGCAGCTGGACAGGGGCAAGCACAGATACGCAGTATTTT.

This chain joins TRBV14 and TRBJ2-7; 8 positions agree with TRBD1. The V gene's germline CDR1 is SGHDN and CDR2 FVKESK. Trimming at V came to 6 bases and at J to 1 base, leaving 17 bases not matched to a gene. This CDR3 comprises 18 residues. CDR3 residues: CASSLGGTGREKSYEQYF. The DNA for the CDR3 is TGTGCCAGCAGTTTAGGCGGGACAGGCCGCGAAAAATCCTACGAGCAGTACTTC. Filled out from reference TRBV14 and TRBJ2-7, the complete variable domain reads EAGVTQFPSHSVIEKGQTVTLRCDPISGHDNLYWYRRVMGKEIKFLLHFVKESKQDESGMPNNRFLAERTGGTYSTLKVQPAELEDSGVYFCASSLGGTGREKSYEQYFGPGTRLTVT.

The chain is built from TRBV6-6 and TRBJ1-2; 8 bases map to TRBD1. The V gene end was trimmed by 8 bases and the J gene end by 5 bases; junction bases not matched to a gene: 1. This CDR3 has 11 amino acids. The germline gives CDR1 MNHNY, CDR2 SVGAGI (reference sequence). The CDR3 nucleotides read TGTGCCAGCCAGGGGGCTTATGGCTACACCTTC. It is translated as CASQGAYGYTF.

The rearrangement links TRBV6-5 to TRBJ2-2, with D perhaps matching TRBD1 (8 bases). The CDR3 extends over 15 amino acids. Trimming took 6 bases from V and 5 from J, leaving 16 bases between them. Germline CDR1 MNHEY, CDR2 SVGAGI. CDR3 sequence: CASSANRGGTGELFF. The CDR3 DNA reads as TGTGCCAGCAGCGCCAACAGGGGGGGGACCGGGGAGCTGTTTTTT.

CDR3 coding DNA: TGTGCCAGCAGCCTAAGTCTGAGCTCCTACAATGAGCAGTTCTTC. Translation gives CASSLSLSSYNEQFF. The chain links TRBV11-2 to TRBJ2-1; D ambiguous. The CDR3 is made up of 15 amino acids. Per germline, CDR1 SGHAT and CDR2 FQNNGV. V was pared by 5 bases and J by 0 bases, with 11 bases between. The complete variable domain, with remaining parts taken from reference TRBV11-2 and TRBJ2-1, reads EAGVAQSPRYKIIEKRQSVAFWCNPISGHATLYWYQQILGQGPKLLIQFQNNGVVDDSQLPKDRFSAERLKGVDSTLKIQPAKLEDSAVYLCASSLSLSSYNEQFFGPGTRLTVL.

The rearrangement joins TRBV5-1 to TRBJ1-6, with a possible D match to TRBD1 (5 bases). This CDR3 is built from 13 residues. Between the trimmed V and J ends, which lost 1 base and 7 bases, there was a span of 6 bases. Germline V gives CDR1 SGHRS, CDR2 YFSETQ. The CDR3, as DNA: TGCGCCAGCAGCTTGAGGGGAAATTCACCCCTCCACTTT. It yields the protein CASSLRGNSPLHF.

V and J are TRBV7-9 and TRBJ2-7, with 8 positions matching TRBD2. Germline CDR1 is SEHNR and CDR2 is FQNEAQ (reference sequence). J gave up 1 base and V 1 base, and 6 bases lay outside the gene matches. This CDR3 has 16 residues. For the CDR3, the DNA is TGTGCCAGCAGCTTAGTGGAGGGACTAGTATCCTACGAGCAGTACTTC. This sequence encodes CASSLVEGLVSYEQYF.

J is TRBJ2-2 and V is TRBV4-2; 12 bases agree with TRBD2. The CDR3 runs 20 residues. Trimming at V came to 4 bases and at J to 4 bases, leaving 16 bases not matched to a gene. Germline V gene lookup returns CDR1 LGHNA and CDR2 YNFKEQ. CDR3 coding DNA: TGTGCCAGCAGCCTTGGCTTGGCTAGCGGGAGGGCCGGTGCCACCGGGGAGCTGTTTTTT. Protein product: CASSLGLASGRAGATGELFF.

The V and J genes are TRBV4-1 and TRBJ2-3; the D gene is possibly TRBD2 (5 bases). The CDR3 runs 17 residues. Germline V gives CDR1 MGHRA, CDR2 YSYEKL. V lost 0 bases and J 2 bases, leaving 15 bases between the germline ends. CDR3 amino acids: CASSQETGSATTDTQYF. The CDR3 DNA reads TGCGCCAGCAGCCAAGAGACGGGTAGCGCTACCACAGATACGCAGTATTTT.

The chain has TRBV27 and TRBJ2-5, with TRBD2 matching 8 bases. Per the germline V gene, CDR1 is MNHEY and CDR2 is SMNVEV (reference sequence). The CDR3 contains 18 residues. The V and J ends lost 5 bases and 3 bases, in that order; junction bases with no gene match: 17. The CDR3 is CASSPRGAGVPGEETQYF. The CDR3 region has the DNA TGTGCCAGCAGTCCCCGGGGAGCGGGGGTCCCGGGGGAAGAGACCCAGTACTTC.

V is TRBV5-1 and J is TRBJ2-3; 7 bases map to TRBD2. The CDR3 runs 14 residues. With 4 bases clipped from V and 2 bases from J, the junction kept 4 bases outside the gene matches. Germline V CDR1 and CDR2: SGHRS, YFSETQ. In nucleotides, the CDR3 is TGCGCCAGCAGCCCCCTAGCGGACACAGATACGCAGTATTTT. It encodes CASSPLADTDTQYF.

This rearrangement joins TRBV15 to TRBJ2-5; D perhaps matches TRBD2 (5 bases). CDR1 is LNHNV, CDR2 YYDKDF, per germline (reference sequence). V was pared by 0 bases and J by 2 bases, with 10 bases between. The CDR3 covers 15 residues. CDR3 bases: TGTGCCACCAGCAGAGATGGCGGGCCTCAAGAGACCCAGTACTTC. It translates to CATSRDGGPQETQYF.

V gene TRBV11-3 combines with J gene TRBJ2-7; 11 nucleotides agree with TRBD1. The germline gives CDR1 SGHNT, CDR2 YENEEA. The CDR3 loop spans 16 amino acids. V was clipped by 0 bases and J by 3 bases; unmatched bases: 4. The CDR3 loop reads CASSLDVGTGGYEQYF. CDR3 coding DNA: TGTGCCAGCAGCTTAGATGTGGGGACAGGGGGCTACGAGCAGTACTTC.

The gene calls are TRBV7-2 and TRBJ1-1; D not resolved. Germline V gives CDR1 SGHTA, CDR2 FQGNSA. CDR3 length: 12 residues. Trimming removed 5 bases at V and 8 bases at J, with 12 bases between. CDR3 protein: CASSPLRGEAFF. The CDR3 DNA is TGTGCCAGCAGCCCCCTCCGAGGAGAAGCTTTCTTT.

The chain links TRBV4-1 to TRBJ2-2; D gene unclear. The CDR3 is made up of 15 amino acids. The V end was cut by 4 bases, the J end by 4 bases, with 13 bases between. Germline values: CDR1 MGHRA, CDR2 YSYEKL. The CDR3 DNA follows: TGCGCCAGCAGCCTAAATACTGCGGCCACCGGGGAGCTGTTTTTT. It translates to CASSLNTAATGELFF.

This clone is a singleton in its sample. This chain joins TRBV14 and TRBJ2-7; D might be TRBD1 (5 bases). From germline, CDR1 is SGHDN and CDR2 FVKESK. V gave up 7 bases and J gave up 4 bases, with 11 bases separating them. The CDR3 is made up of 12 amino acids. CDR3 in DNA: TGTGCCAGCAACGCAGGGCGGTACGAGCAGTACTTC. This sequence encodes CASNAGRYEQYF.

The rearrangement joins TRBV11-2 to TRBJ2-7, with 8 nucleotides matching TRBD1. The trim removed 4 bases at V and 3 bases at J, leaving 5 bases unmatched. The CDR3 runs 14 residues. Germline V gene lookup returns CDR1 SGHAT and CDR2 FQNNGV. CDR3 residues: CASSSGQGFYEQYF. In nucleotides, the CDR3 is TGTGCCAGCAGCTCCGGACAGGGATTCTACGAGCAGTACTTC.